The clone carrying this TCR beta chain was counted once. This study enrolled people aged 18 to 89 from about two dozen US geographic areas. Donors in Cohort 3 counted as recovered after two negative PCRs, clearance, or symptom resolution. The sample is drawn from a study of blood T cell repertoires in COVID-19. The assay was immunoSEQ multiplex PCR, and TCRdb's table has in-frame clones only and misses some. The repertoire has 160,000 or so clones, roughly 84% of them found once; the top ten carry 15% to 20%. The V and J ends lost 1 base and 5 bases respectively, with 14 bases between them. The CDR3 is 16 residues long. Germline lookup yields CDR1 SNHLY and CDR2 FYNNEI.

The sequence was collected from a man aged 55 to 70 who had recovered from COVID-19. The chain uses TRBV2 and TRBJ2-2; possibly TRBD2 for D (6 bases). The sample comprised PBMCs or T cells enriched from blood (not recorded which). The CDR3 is CASSEGAFAGTGELFF. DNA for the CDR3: TGTGCCAGCAGTGAAGGGGCGTTTGCGGGAACCGGGGAGCTGTTTTTT.